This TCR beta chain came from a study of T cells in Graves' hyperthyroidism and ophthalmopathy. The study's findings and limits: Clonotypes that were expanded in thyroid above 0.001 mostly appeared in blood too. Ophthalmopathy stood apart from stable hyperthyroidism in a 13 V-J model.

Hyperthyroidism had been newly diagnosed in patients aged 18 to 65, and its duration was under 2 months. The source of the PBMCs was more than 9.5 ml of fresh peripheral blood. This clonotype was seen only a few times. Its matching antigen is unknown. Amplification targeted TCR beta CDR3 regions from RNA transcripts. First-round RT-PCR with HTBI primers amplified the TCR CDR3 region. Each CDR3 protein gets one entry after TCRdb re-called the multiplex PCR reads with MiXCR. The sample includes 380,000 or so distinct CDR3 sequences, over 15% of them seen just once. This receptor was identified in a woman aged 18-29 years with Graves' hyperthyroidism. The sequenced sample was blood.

This CDR3 is CASSSEDRLITGELFF. The CDR3 nucleotides are TGTGCCAGCAGTTCCGAGGACAGGTTGATCACCGGGGAGCTGTTTTTT. The V and J genes are TRBV28 and TRBJ2-2; 7 bases match TRBD1. The CDR3 loop spans 16 amino acids. The germline V gene encodes CDR1 MDHEN and CDR2 SYDVKM. With 4 bases clipped from V and 4 bases from J, the junction kept 9 bases outside the gene matches.